Below, 25 T cell receptor beta chains from the same sample are listed, as sequenced in a study of blood T cell repertoires in COVID-19. Produced via immunoSEQ multiplex PCR; TCRdb's table is partial and in-frame only. The sample shows about 20,000 clones, 70% to 90% of them seen only once. The sequencing input was peripheral blood. The origin of the receptors is a human donor in a cohort sampled during active COVID-19.

J is TRBJ2-2 and V is TRBV5-1; TRBD1 might be the D (6 bases). The length of the CDR3 is 14 residues. Deletions cut 2 bases from V and 5 bases from J, with 10 bases between. The V gene's germline CDR1 is SGHRS and CDR2 YFSETQ. CDR3 sequence reads: CASSLNTGTGELFF. CDR3 nucleotide sequence: TGCGCCAGCAGCTTAAACACAGGGACCGGGGAGCTGTTTTTT.

The rearrangement uses TRBV3-1 (or the pseudogene TRBV3-2) and TRBJ2-2; 8 bases align to TRBD2. CDR1 is LGHDT and CDR2 is YNNKEL in the germline V gene (reference sequence). CDR3 length: 16 amino acids. Unmatched junction bases numbered 8, after V lost 3 bases and J lost 5 bases. The CDR3 DNA reads as TGTGCCAGCAGCCAGTTACCCCGGGGGGGTACCGGGGAGCTGTTTTTT. Its protein product is CASSQLPRGGTGELFF.

This chain connects TRBV11-2 to TRBJ2-1, with D possibly matching TRBD2 (6 bases). There are 15 residues in the CDR3. V gave up 6 bases and J gave up 6 bases, with 18 bases separating them. The germline CDR1 and CDR2 sequences are SGHAT and FQNNGV. The CDR3 is CASSRRGVAGNEQFF. CDR3 sequence (DNA): TGTGCCAGCAGTCGGAGGGGTGTAGCTGGCAATGAGCAGTTCTTC. Complete variable domain (other parts from reference TRBV11-2 and TRBJ2-1): EAGVAQSPRYKIIEKRQSVAFWCNPISGHATLYWYQQILGQGPKLLIQFQNNGVVDDSQLPKDRFSAERLKGVDSTLKIQPAKLEDSAVYLCASSRRGVAGNEQFFGPGTRLTVL.

This sequence joins TRBV7-2 and TRBJ1-2, with TRBD1 as a possible D gene (6 bases). V dropped 3 bases and J dropped 6 bases, with 11 bases sitting between them. Germline V gene sequence: CDR1 SGHTA, CDR2 FQGNSA. The CDR3 runs to 13 residues. The CDR3 DNA follows: TGTGCCAGCAGCTTCGGACAGTACGATGGCTACACCTTC. Its protein is CASSFGQYDGYTF.

The CDR3 DNA follows: TGTGCCAGCAGTTACTCGAGGACAGGGACGCATTCACCCCTCCACTTT. Translated: CASSYSRTGTHSPLHF. The chain couples TRBV6-5 to TRBJ1-6, with 8 bases that match TRBD1. The length of the CDR3 is 16 residues. Per germline, CDR1 MNHEY and CDR2 SVGAGI. V lost 0 bases and J lost 8; bases outside the gene matches: 6.

The genes are TRBV3-1 (or the pseudogene TRBV3-2) and TRBJ2-2; 13 positions agree with TRBD2. The CDR3 is 17 residues long. V was clipped by 5 bases and J by 4 bases; unmatched bases: 7. The germline V gene encodes CDR1 LGHDT and CDR2 YNNKEL (reference sequence). The CDR3 DNA sequence: TGTGCCAGCAGCATCACTAGCGGGAGGGCTCCCACCGGGGAGCTGTTTTTT. It yields the protein CASSITSGRAPTGELFF.

The chain employs TRBV2 and TRBJ2-5; weak D call: TRBD2 (6 bases). Trimming stripped 3 bases from V and 5 bases from J, with 19 bases between. Germline V gene lookup returns CDR1 SNHLY and CDR2 FYNNEI. The CDR3 has 16 amino acids. The CDR3 protein is CASSDNQGQGGETQYF. The DNA of the CDR3 is TGTGCCAGCAGTGACAACCAGGGCCAAGGAGGGGAGACCCAGTACTTC.

CDR3 bases: TGTGCCAGCAGCCAGCAAGAGACCCAGTACTTC. It yields the protein CASSQQETQYF. The chain carries TRBV7-3 and TRBJ2-5; no definite D call. Trimming took off 5 bases at V and 2 bases at J, with 3 bases between the two ends. CDR1 and CDR2 (germline): SGHTA, FQGTGA. The CDR3 spans 11 residues.

The chain joins TRBV7-2 to TRBJ1-1, with TRBD1 matching over 8 bases. V shed 0 bases and J 0 bases; nucleotides not matched to a gene: 6. The CDR3 spans 17 residues. Germline loops: CDR1 SGHTA, CDR2 FQGNSA. The CDR3 region is CASSLAMTGVMNTEAFF. CDR3 nucleotide sequence: TGTGCCAGCAGCTTAGCAATGACAGGGGTTATGAACACTGAAGCTTTCTTT.

V usage is TRBV27 and J usage is TRBJ1-1; tentatively, D is TRBD1 (5 bases). The CDR3 covers 15 residues. Trimming removed 7 bases from V and 4 bases from J, with 19 bases in between. Per the germline V gene, CDR1 is MNHEY and CDR2 is SMNVEV (reference sequence). The CDR3 region is CASTDADGGFTEAFF. The CDR3 nucleotides read TGTGCCAGCACCGACGCGGACGGGGGATTCACTGAAGCTTTCTTT.

This clone was found once. V gene TRBV27 combines with J gene TRBJ2-7; possibly TRBD1 for D (5 bases). The germline gives CDR1 MNHEY, CDR2 SMNVEV (reference sequence). Trimming took off 5 bases at V and 0 bases at J, with 20 bases between the two ends. The CDR3 is made up of 17 amino acids. The CDR3 bases are TGTGCCAGCAGTCCCTTATTTTTGACAGCTTACTCCTACGAGCAGTACTTC. Translated, it gives CASSPLFLTAYSYEQYF.

V usage is TRBV15 and J usage is TRBJ1-4, with 10 positions matching TRBD1. V trimming: 2 bases; J trimming: 6 bases; junction bases outside the gene matches: 6. Germline V gives CDR1 LNHNV, CDR2 YYDKDF (reference sequence). CDR3 length equals 16 residues. CDR3 DNA: TGTGCCACCAGCAGAAATACCGGGACAGGGGATGAAAAACTGTTTTTT. This codes for CATSRNTGTGDEKLFF.

V usage is TRBV6-5 and J usage is TRBJ2-1, with D tentatively TRBD1 (5 bases). V was trimmed by 2 bases and J by 4 bases, leaving 9 bases between them. The CDR3 extends over 14 amino acids. Looked up from germline, CDR1 is MNHEY and CDR2 is SVGAGI. CDR3 DNA: TGTGCCAGCAGTTACGCGACAGCTTACAATGAGCAGTTCTTC. This sequence encodes CASSYATAYNEQFF.

A few counts support this clone. The rearrangement uses TRBV2 and TRBJ1-5; no clear D gene. CDR1 is SNHLY and CDR2 is FYNNEI in the germline V gene. V lost 1 base and J lost 11, with 9 bases in between. This CDR3 contains 12 residues. This CDR3 reads CASSEVPQSQHF. The DNA for the CDR3 is TGTGCCAGCAGTGAAGTCCCCCAGTCCCAGCATTTT.

This chain links TRBV5-1 with TRBJ1-3, with D tentatively TRBD1 (6 bases). With 0 bases removed from V and 4 bases from J, the gap between germline ends came to 11 bases. This CDR3 has 15 residues. Germline CDR1 SGHRS, CDR2 YFSETQ. The CDR3 region has the DNA TGCGCCAGCAGCTTGGAAAGGGGGATCGGAAACACCATATATTTT. It translates to CASSLERGIGNTIYF.

The chain recombines TRBV2 with TRBJ2-3; possibly TRBD2 for D (6 bases). CDR3 length: 13 amino acids. The ends were cut back, 8 bases at V and 6 bases at J, with 15 bases in the middle. Germline V gives CDR1 SNHLY, CDR2 FYNNEI. The CDR3 region is CASRRDSEDTQYF. The CDR3 DNA sequence: TGTGCCAGCCGACGGGACTCCGAGGATACGCAGTATTTT. Combining the CDR3 with reference TRBV2 and TRBJ2-3 gives the whole variable domain EPEVTQTPSHQVTQMGQEVILRCVPISNHLYFYWYRQILGQKVEFLVSFYNNEISEKSEIFDDQFSVERPDGSNFTLKIRSTKLEDSAMYFCASRRDSEDTQYFGPGTRLTVL.

CDR3 nucleotide sequence: TGTGCCAGCAGTATGTCGTTACTTAGCAATCAGCCCCAGCATTTT. Translated: CASSMSLLSNQPQHF. The chain combines TRBV2 with TRBJ1-5, with D unresolved. The CDR3 covers 15 residues. The germline V gene has CDR1 SNHLY and CDR2 FYNNEI. Between the trimmed V and J ends, which lost 5 bases and 0 bases, there was a span of 11 bases.

The chain couples TRBV30 to TRBJ1-3; tentatively, D is TRBD1 (5 bases). From germline, CDR1 is GTSNPN and CDR2 SVGIG (reference sequence). This CDR3 is 15 amino acids long. V was trimmed by 0 bases and J by 0 bases, leaving 9 bases between them. In DNA, the CDR3 is TGTGCCTGGAGTGTACGGGGGGGCTCTGGAAACACCATATATTTT. As protein: CAWSVRGGSGNTIYF.

The chain uses TRBV3-1 (or the pseudogene TRBV3-2) and TRBJ1-5; 9 bases fit TRBD1. Germline trimming cut 4 bases from V and 0 bases from J; bases unmatched to any gene: 7. This CDR3 contains 17 residues. CDR1 and CDR2 from the germline V gene are LGHDT and YNNKEL (reference sequence). CDR3: CASSPGQGVYSNQPQHF. The CDR3, as DNA: TGTGCCAGCAGCCCGGGACAGGGAGTCTATAGCAATCAGCCCCAGCATTTT.

This chain's CDR3 is CASSLAGYNEQFF. CDR3 sequence (DNA): TGTGCCAGCAGTTTAGCGGGATACAATGAGCAGTTCTTC. J is TRBJ2-1 and V is TRBV28; the D gene is possibly TRBD2 (6 bases). V was clipped by 2 bases and J by 4 bases, with 6 bases between them. Germline V gene lookup returns CDR1 MDHEN and CDR2 SYDVKM. This CDR3 region has 13 residues.

The rearrangement joins TRBV4-1 to TRBJ1-2; the match to TRBD1 covers 10 bases. Germline CDR1 MGHRA, CDR2 YSYEKL. The CDR3 is 17 amino acids. The V and J ends lost 1 base and 2 bases, in that order; junction bases with no gene match: 7. The CDR3 DNA reads as TGCGCCAGCAGCCAAGGGGACAGGGGCCCCATGAACTATGGCTACACCTTC. Protein: CASSQGDRGPMNYGYTF.

The CDR3 loop is CATSSSPGQTNEKLFF. The CDR3 bases are TGTGCCACCAGTAGCTCCCCGGGACAGACTAATGAAAAACTGTTTTTT. The chain joins TRBV24-1 to TRBJ1-4, with TRBD1 matching over 7 bases. V lost 6 bases and J lost 2; bases outside the gene matches: 8. The CDR3 loop spans 16 amino acids. CDR1 is KGHDR, CDR2 SFDVKD, per germline.

The chain uses TRBV7-3 and TRBJ2-3; maybe TRBD1 (7 bases). Looked up from germline, CDR1 is SGHTA and CDR2 is FQGTGA. V gave up 5 bases and J gave up 2 bases, with 17 bases separating them. The CDR3 loop spans 16 amino acids. DNA for the CDR3: TGTGCCAGCAGCCAGCAGGGGGGTTTGTCCACAGATACGCAGTATTTT. Translated: CASSQQGGLSTDTQYF.

The J gene is TRBJ2-1, the V gene TRBV3-1 (or the pseudogene TRBV3-2); 11 bases fit TRBD2. CDR3 size: 19 residues. The V and J ends lost 3 bases and 0 bases, in that order; junction bases with no gene match: 10. Germline-derived CDR1 and CDR2 are LGHDT and YNNKEL (reference sequence). The CDR3 is CASSHRVAGGPSSYNEQFF. The CDR3 DNA reads TGTGCCAGCAGCCACAGGGTAGCGGGAGGGCCGAGCTCCTACAATGAGCAGTTCTTC.

In regard to this clone: A read error may produce the germline difference seen at one junction end. The V call is TRBV25-1, the J call TRBJ1-2; D is uncertain. The CDR3 length is 12 residues. Germline-derived CDR1 and CDR2 are MGHDK and SYGVNS. DNA of the CDR3: TGTGCCAGCCGTGACTATACCTATGGCTACACCTTC. Translating it yields CASRDYTYGYTF.